The 12 T cell receptor beta chains in this list originate from one sample, sequenced in a study of Ad26.COV2.S vaccination and SARS-CoV-2 variants. Noted treatment: some 19 received Ad26.COV2.S at low or high dose, single or two shots; several received placebo; per-sample allocation not given. Samples came from day 63 after the first vaccine or placebo injection. Measured with immunoSEQ multiplex PCR; TCRdb has only the in-frame clones, and not every one. The sample has about 400,000 clones, approximately 90% seen once. The material sequenced was peripheral blood, taken in a trial of Ad26.COV2.S vaccine versus placebo. Every receptor here comes from a person aged 18 to 59 who received the Ad26.COV2.S COVID-19 vaccine or a placebo.

This rearrangement joins TRBV25-1 to TRBJ1-2, with D possibly being TRBD1 (5 bases). Germline values: CDR1 MGHDK, CDR2 SYGVNS. The CDR3 totals 12 residues. V lost 8 bases and J lost 4, with 11 bases in between. This CDR3 is CASQDRAYGYTF. CDR3 nucleotides: TGTGCCAGCCAAGACAGAGCCTATGGCTACACCTTC.

V gene TRBV20-1 combines with J gene TRBJ2-2, with 8 bases identical to TRBD2. CDR1 DFQATT and CDR2 SNEGSKA come from the germline V gene (reference sequence). This CDR3 is 20 amino acids long. The trim removed 3 bases at V and 4 bases at J, leaving 22 bases unmatched. DNA of the CDR3: TGCAGTGCTAGTGGGACAAACATTTACAGCGGGAGTGGGTCCACCGGGGAGCTGTTTTTT. It translates to CSASGTNIYSGSGSTGELFF.

This chain's CDR3 is CASSEKLAGAGNEQFF. In DNA, the CDR3 is TGCGCCAGCAGTGAAAAACTAGCGGGAGCGGGCAATGAGCAGTTCTTC. The genes are TRBV10-1 and TRBJ2-1, with 11 bases identical to TRBD2. The germline gives CDR1 WNHNN, CDR2 SYGVQD (reference sequence). This CDR3 has 16 residues. The V gene end was trimmed by 3 bases and the J gene end by 6 bases; junction bases not matched to a gene: 7.

V and J are TRBV2 and TRBJ2-7; D is perhaps TRBD1 or TRBD2 (5 bases each). From germline, CDR1 is SNHLY and CDR2 FYNNEI. The CDR3 is 11 amino acids. V was clipped by 2 bases and J by 11 bases, with 10 bases between them. CDR3: CASSEKEGKYF. The CDR3 DNA reads as TGTGCCAGCAGTGAAAAAGAGGGGAAGTACTTC.

The CDR3 bases are TGTGCCAGTAGTATAAGGGCAGGGGCTGGAAACACCATATATTTT. Translation gives CASSIRAGAGNTIYF. The chain has TRBV19 and TRBJ1-3, with D possibly TRBD1 on 6 matching bases. The germline CDR1 and CDR2 sequences are LNHDA and SQIVND (reference sequence). The CDR3 covers 15 residues. V was shortened by 2 bases and J by 2 bases, with 10 bases between the two germline ends.

V and J are TRBV27 and TRBJ2-7, with TRBD1 matching 9 bases. The germline V gene has CDR1 MNHEY and CDR2 SMNVEV (reference sequence). The CDR3 loop spans 15 amino acids. J was trimmed by 3 bases and V by 5 bases; bases with no gene match: 8. This chain's CDR3 is CASSARDRAGYEQYF. CDR3 bases: TGTGCCAGCAGTGCCCGGGACAGGGCTGGCTACGAGCAGTACTTC.

The chain combines TRBV7-6 with TRBJ2-3; 8 positions match TRBD1. This CDR3 spans 15 amino acids. Germline CDR1 SGHVS, CDR2 FNYEAQ. V lost 6 bases, J lost 2 bases, and 7 bases stayed unmatched. CDR3 nucleotides: TGTGCCAGCAGGCAAGACAGGGGACTCACAGATACGCAGTATTTT. Protein sequence: CASRQDRGLTDTQYF.

The chain links TRBV4-3 to TRBJ2-3, with no clear D. There are 15 residues in the CDR3. CDR1 LGHNA and CDR2 YSLEER come from the germline V gene. The V end lost 4 bases, the J end lost 0 bases, and 11 bases lay between the germline ends. CDR3 loop: CASSPQISSTDTQYF. The CDR3 coding sequence is TGCGCCAGCAGCCCTCAAATTAGTAGCACAGATACGCAGTATTTT.

This chain uses TRBV15 with TRBJ1-5; unclear D gene. The V gene lost 8 bases and the J gene lost 1 base, with 9 bases spanning the gap. The CDR3 runs 13 residues. Germline-derived CDR1 and CDR2 are LNHNV and YYDKDF (reference sequence). The CDR3 coding sequence is TGTGCCACCGGAACACGGAGCAATCAGCCCCAGCATTTT. Amino acids: CATGTRSNQPQHF.

The CDR3 here is CASGDGNNSPLHF. DNA of the CDR3: TGTGCCAGCGGGGACGGGAATAATTCACCCCTCCACTTT. V and J are TRBV2 and TRBJ1-6; possible D gene TRBD1, 5 bases. From germline, CDR1 is SNHLY and CDR2 FYNNEI. The CDR3 runs to 13 residues. Trimming stripped 8 bases from V and 5 bases from J, with 10 bases between.

J is TRBJ1-4 and V is TRBV6-5; D unclear. Trimming stripped 8 bases from V and 2 bases from J, with 15 bases between. The germline V gene has CDR1 MNHEY and CDR2 SVGAGI. The CDR3 spans 15 residues. The CDR3: CASHRSKGTNEKLFF. CDR3 DNA: TGTGCCAGCCATCGAAGCAAAGGTACTAATGAAAAACTGTTTTTT.

This clone was counted a few times. The chain employs TRBV9 and TRBJ2-3; D is undetermined. CDR3 length: 13 residues. V was pared by 0 bases and J by 1 base, with 3 bases between. Looked up from germline, CDR1 is SGDLS and CDR2 is YYNGEE. CDR3 protein: CASSVGGTDTQYF. The CDR3, as DNA: TGTGCCAGCAGCGTAGGCGGCACAGATACGCAGTATTTT.